The clone carrying this TCR beta chain was found many times. Its antigen is currently unknown. This specimen comes from a study of early T cells in non-severe SARS-CoV-2 infection. Whole-study context: Whole-blood bulk RNA, unsorted, was sequenced, and chains were unpaired.

Unique molecular identifiers (one per individual cDNA molecule) were attached. MiXCR was run by TCRdb on the 5' RACE reads, yielding one entry per CDR3 protein. The repertoire holds tens of thousands of distinct CDR3 sequences, with around 6.1% as singletons. The length of the CDR3 is 14 residues. Between the trimmed V and J ends, which lost 2 bases and 2 bases, there was a span of 11 bases. Germline CDR1 SGHNT, CDR2 YYREEE (reference sequence). The study's findings and limits: CD4 and private specificities were missed by VDJdb matching, which favored anti-spike CD8 responses.

This receptor was identified in an adult who was a healthcare worker with PCR-confirmed SARS-CoV-2 infection or an uninfected control (not recorded which). The chain has TRBV5-4 and TRBJ2-7; either TRBD1 or TRBD2 may fit D (5 bases each). Sequenced material: whole blood. The CDR3 loop is CASSFRGLTYEQYF. CDR3 in DNA: TGTGCCAGCAGCTTCCGGGGCCTAACCTACGAGCAGTACTTC. Supplemented by reference TRBV5-4 and TRBJ2-7, the full variable domain reads ETGVTQSPTHLIKTRGQQVTLRCSSQSGHNTVSWYQQALGQGPQFIFQYYREEENGRGNFPPRFSGLQFPNYSSELNVNALELDDSALYLCASSFRGLTYEQYFGPGTRLTVT.